The TCR beta chain described here comes from a study of blood T cell repertoires in COVID-19. Study context: The samples span acute and convalescent COVID-19 from the United States, Italy and Spain. The cDNA or gDNA used as material had been derived from T cells, B-cell-depleted T cells, or PBMCs.

Germline V gene data show CDR1 as SGHRS and CDR2 as YFSETQ. V lost 0 bases and J lost 2; bases outside the gene matches: 11. CDR3 length: 19 residues. Authors' data handling: For nucleated cells, counts were estimated from reference gene primer amplification. Repertoires were generated with immunoSEQ multiplex PCR, while TCRdb's copy carries only in-frame clones and drops some. Clone size and V and J calls were adopted from that table, with D and trimming inferred from the DNA. The repertoire consists of about 130,000 clones, with around 73% occurring once and the leading ten covering approximately 6%.

V gene TRBV5-1 combines with J gene TRBJ2-2; 9 bases are shared with TRBD1. The material sequenced was PBMCs or T cells enriched from blood (not recorded which). This receptor was taken from a woman in her forties or fifties who had recovered from COVID-19. The CDR3 DNA reads TGCGCCAGCAGCTTGGGGATAAACAGGGGGCGTCACAACACCGGGGAGCTGTTTTTT. Its translation is CASSLGINRGRHNTGELFF.